Presented here are 18 T cell receptor beta chains from one specimen sequenced in a study of T cells after yellow fever vaccination. TCRdb reprocessed the 5' RACE reads via MiXCR and lists one record per CDR3 protein. The table shows about 630,000 distinct CDR3 sequences, with 12% occurring only once. The specimen comprised PBMCs, sampled on the day of the yellow fever booster vaccination. These receptors were taken from a man aged 30 to 39 who received the YFV17D yellow fever vaccine.

The sample holds many counts of this clonotype. The chain joins TRBV20-1 to TRBJ2-6, with D possibly matching TRBD2 (5 bases). Germline loops: CDR1 DFQATT, CDR2 SNEGSKA (reference sequence). The ends were cut back, 3 bases at V and 2 bases at J, with 8 bases in the middle. This CDR3 is built from 14 residues. As DNA, the CDR3 is TGCAGTGCTAGTCGGGGTACTGGGGCCAACGTCCTGACTTTC. It codes for CSASRGTGANVLTF.

This chain connects TRBV11-2 to TRBJ2-2; possibly TRBD1 or TRBD2 for D (5 bases each). Germline loops: CDR1 SGHAT, CDR2 FQNNGV. The CDR3 runs to 14 residues. V gave up 2 bases and J gave up 8 bases, with 12 bases separating them. This CDR3 reads CASSLNRRPGELFF. The CDR3 DNA reads as TGTGCCAGCAGCTTAAACAGGAGGCCGGGGGAGCTGTTTTTT.

In this sample, this clonotype turned up a few times. The CDR3 nucleotides are TGCACCCCCCCAGGGGCTGAAGCTTTCTTT. It is translated as CTPPGAEAFF. This chain joins TRBV20-1 and TRBJ1-1; D perhaps matches TRBD1 (6 bases). The CDR3 is 10 residues long. Germline CDR1 DFQATT, CDR2 SNEGSKA (reference sequence).

This clonotype was recorded a few times. The gene calls are TRBV7-9 and TRBJ1-5; TRBD1 matches at 7 bases. The CDR3 runs to 16 residues. The germline V gene has CDR1 SEHNR and CDR2 FQNEAQ (reference sequence). V lost 3 bases to trimming and J lost 3 bases; unmatched junction nucleotides: 8. In nucleotides, the CDR3 is TGTGCCAGCAGCTTGGGGACAGCTACTTACAATCAGCCCCAGCATTTT. Translation: CASSLGTATYNQPQHF.

The genes are TRBV20-1 and TRBJ2-1; D may be TRBD2 (7 bases). This CDR3 region has 15 residues. Trimming removed 2 bases from V and 4 bases from J, with 15 bases in between. Germline lookup yields CDR1 DFQATT and CDR2 SNEGSKA (reference sequence). CDR3 bases: TGCAGTGCTAGAAGGGGGGGTGGGTTTTACAATGAGCAGTTCTTC. It encodes CSARRGGGFYNEQFF.

The chain links TRBV2 to TRBJ2-6; TRBD2 might be the D (5 bases). CDR1 and CDR2 from the germline V gene are SNHLY and FYNNEI. The ends were cut back, 2 bases at V and 3 bases at J, with 8 bases in the middle. The CDR3 runs 15 residues. CDR3 coding DNA: TGTGCCAGCAGTGAAATGGGGAGTGGGGCCAACGTCCTGACTTTC. Amino acids: CASSEMGSGANVLTF.

This clonotype was counted a few times. This chain uses TRBV5-1 with TRBJ2-7; 11 nucleotides align to TRBD1. Germline V lookup: CDR1 SGHRS, CDR2 YFSETQ. There are 15 residues in the CDR3. V dropped 4 bases and J dropped 2; count of bases not matched to a gene: 5. The CDR3 sequence: CASSHGTGGAYEQYF. CDR3 bases: TGCGCCAGCAGCCACGGGACAGGGGGTGCCTACGAGCAGTACTTC.

The chain links TRBV20-1 to TRBJ2-1; 10 bases map to TRBD2. The CDR3 consists of 16 residues. J lost 8 bases, V lost 3 bases, and 13 bases had no gene match. Germline-derived CDR1 and CDR2 are DFQATT and SNEGSKA (reference sequence). The CDR3 protein is CSASGSGSGRIDEQFF. The DNA of the CDR3 is TGCAGTGCTAGTGGGTCTGGTAGCGGGAGGATCGATGAGCAGTTCTTC.

This clonotype was seen a handful of times. The CDR3 reads CASSRSGTSGRNTGELFF. CDR3 nucleotides: TGCGCCAGCAGCCGATCCGGGACTAGCGGGAGAAACACCGGGGAGCTGTTTTTT. V is TRBV4-1 and J is TRBJ2-2; TRBD2 matches at 14 bases. CDR3 length equals 18 residues. J lost 2 bases, V lost 4 bases, and 6 bases had no gene match. Per germline, CDR1 MGHRA and CDR2 YSYEKL.

This clonotype was observed a single time. The chain employs TRBV4-3 and TRBJ1-4; TRBD1 is a possible D gene (5 bases). This CDR3 region has 16 residues. Trimming removed 0 bases at V and 10 bases at J, with 18 bases between. Germline V gene lookup returns CDR1 LGHNA and CDR2 YSLEER. CDR3 DNA sequence: TGCGCCAGCAGCCAAGATCAGGGCACCCGTGGAGCAAAACTGTTTTTT. It specifies CASSQDQGTRGAKLFF.

CDR3 sequence: CASSWNDRSRTQYF. DNA for the CDR3: TGTGCCAGCAGCTGGAACGACAGGTCCAGGACCCAGTACTTC. The rearrangement links TRBV7-8 to TRBJ2-5; maybe TRBD1 (6 bases). Trimming stripped 4 bases from V and 7 bases from J, with 16 bases between. Germline CDR1 and CDR2: SGHVS and FQNEAQ. The CDR3 is made up of 14 amino acids.

The chain uses TRBV29-1 and TRBJ2-1, with 13 bases aligning to TRBD2. This CDR3 is 16 amino acids long. Germline-derived CDR1 and CDR2 are SQVTM and ANQGSEA. The J segment lost 4 bases and the V segment lost 3 bases, leaving 6 bases of the junction unmatched. The CDR3 nucleotides read TGCAGCGTTGAGGGGACTAGCGGGATACGGTACAATGAGCAGTTCTTC. Encoded protein: CSVEGTSGIRYNEQFF.

The chain combines TRBV5-4 with TRBJ2-3; D perhaps matches TRBD2 (6 bases). The CDR3 consists of 15 residues. Trimming cost V 0 bases and J 2 bases, with 10 bases left between them. The germline CDR1 and CDR2 sequences are SGHNT and YYREEE (reference sequence). The DNA for the CDR3 is TGTGCCAGCAGCTTGGTAGCGGAGCTCACAGATACGCAGTATTTT. Amino acid sequence: CASSLVAELTDTQYF.

The V and J genes are TRBV5-1 and TRBJ2-7, with D perhaps matching TRBD1 or TRBD2 (5 bases each). Germline V gives CDR1 SGHRS, CDR2 YFSETQ. The CDR3 spans 13 residues. Trimming shortened V by 3 bases and J by 5 bases, and 12 bases separated the two germline ends. CDR3 amino acids: CASSWGIGDEQYF. The CDR3 DNA is TGCGCCAGCAGCTGGGGGATTGGGGACGAGCAGTACTTC.

The genes are TRBV20-1 and TRBJ1-2; D possibly corresponds to TRBD1 (5 bases). The CDR3 is 15 amino acids. CDR1 and CDR2 (germline): DFQATT, SNEGSKA (reference sequence). V was shortened by 4 bases and J by 1 base, with 16 bases between the two germline ends. CDR3 in DNA: TGCAGTGCTATTACCCCGGCGGGGCTTAACTATGGCTACACCTTC. Encoded protein: CSAITPAGLNYGYTF.

The V gene is TRBV6-5, the J gene TRBJ2-5, with D perhaps TRBD1 (6 bases). The CDR3 spans 15 residues. In germline, CDR1 is MNHEY, CDR2 SVGAGI. Trimming stripped 0 bases from V and 9 bases from J, with 17 bases between. CDR3 bases: TGTGCCAGCAGTTACTCTGGGACATCCTTCAACTCCCAGTACTTC. Translating it yields CASSYSGTSFNSQYF.

J is TRBJ2-7 and V is TRBV7-2; D uncertain. The V and J ends lost 2 bases and 4 bases respectively, with 9 bases between them. CDR3 length: 13 amino acids. Germline V gene sequence: CDR1 SGHTA, CDR2 FQGNSA. The CDR3 DNA reads as TGTGCCAGCAGCTTATCCAGGCAGTACGAGCAGTACTTC. The encoded protein is CASSLSRQYEQYF.

The rearrangement links TRBV5-1 to TRBJ2-3, with TRBD2 as a possible D gene (6 bases). The length of the CDR3 is 16 residues. The V end was cut by 3 bases, the J end by 8 bases, with 22 bases between. Germline values: CDR1 SGHRS, CDR2 YFSETQ. This CDR3 reads CASSSSGETSGSTQYF. The CDR3, as DNA: TGCGCCAGCAGCTCCTCGGGGGAAACGAGCGGATCTACGCAGTATTTT. The full variable domain, completed using reference TRBV5-1 and TRBJ2-3, is KAGVTQTPRYLIKTRGQQVTLSCSPISGHRSVSWYQQTPGQGLQFLFEYFSETQRNKGNFPGRFSGRQFSNSRSEMNVSTLELGDSALYLCASSSSGETSGSTQYFGPGTRLTVL.